This T cell receptor beta chain was observed in a study of metastatic and nonmetastatic thyroid tumors. Turning to the study itself: Samples came from malignant and benign thyroid patients, and repertoires were compared across blood and tumor or nodule tissue. Points from the study as a whole: For both blood and tumor, malignant thyroid tumors reportedly showed significantly higher TCR beta diversity than benign nodules did.

TCRdb reprocessed the PCR reads using MiXCR. The sample carries more than 15,000 clones, roughly 29% recorded once. This CDR3 spans 12 amino acids. The germline CDR1 and CDR2 sequences are MDHEN and SYDVKM. V lost 8 bases and J lost 3, with 11 bases in between. Concerning this clone: Its specificity is not known.

Thyroid surgery took place with no prior treatment in any patient. Material: blood. The V gene is TRBV28, the J gene TRBJ2-7, with D hard to call. This TCR was recovered from a female donor with papillary thyroid cancer or a benign thyroid nodule (not recorded which). Some clones in this sample may be carry-over from other donors' samples. The CDR3 coding sequence is TGTGCCAGCGACTCCTCCCGCTACGAGCAGTACTTC. It codes for CASDSSRYEQYF.